This T cell receptor beta chain emerged from a study of blood T cell repertoires in COVID-19. Overall study context: The study drew acute and convalescent COVID-19 samples from the United States, Italy and Spain. PBMCs, B-cell-depleted T cells, or T cells were the source of the cDNA or gDNA that made up the material.

Per the authors' pipeline: Amplification with reference gene primers provided the estimates of nucleated cell counts. The protocol was immunoSEQ multiplex PCR, while the TCRdb copy is restricted to in-frame clones and leaves out a portion. That table furnishes V, J and clone size, whereas the DNA furnished D and trimming. This repertoire shows 95,000 to 150,000 clones, 65% to 85% found once; its top ten account for about 5.4%. This clonotype was sampled from an elderly man with active or convalescent COVID-19. The source material was peripheral blood.

CDR3 DNA: TGTGCCAGCACCCCACCACGGGGGACAGAAAATCAGCCCCAGCATTTT. Translation: CASTPPRGTENQPQHF. This chain links TRBV5-8 with TRBJ1-5; 7 bases fit TRBD1. CDR3 length: 16 residues. Germline CDR1 SGHTS, CDR2 YDEGEE. V was pared by 6 bases and J by 4 bases, with 13 bases of the junction left unmatched.